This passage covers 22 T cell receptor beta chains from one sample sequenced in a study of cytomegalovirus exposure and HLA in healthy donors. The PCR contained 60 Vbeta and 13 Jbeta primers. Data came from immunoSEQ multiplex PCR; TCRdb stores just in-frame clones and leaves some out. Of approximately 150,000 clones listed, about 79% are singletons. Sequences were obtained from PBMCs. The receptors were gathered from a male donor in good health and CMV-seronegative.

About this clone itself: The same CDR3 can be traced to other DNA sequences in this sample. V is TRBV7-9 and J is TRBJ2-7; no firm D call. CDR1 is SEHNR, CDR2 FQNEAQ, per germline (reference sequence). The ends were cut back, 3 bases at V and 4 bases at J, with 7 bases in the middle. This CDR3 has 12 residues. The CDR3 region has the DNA TGTGCCAGCAGCTTCTCGGGTTACGAGCAGTACTTC. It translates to CASSFSGYEQYF.

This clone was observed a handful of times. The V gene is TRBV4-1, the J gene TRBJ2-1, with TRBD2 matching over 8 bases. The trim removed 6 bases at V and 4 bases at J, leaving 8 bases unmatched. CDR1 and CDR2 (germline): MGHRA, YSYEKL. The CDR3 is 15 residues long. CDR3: CASSQLSGDYNEQFF. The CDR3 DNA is TGCGCCAGCAGTCAACTTAGCGGGGATTACAATGAGCAGTTCTTC.

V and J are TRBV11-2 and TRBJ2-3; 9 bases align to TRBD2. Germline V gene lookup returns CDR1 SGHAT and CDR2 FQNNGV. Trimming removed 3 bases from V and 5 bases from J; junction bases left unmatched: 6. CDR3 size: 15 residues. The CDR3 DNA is TGTGCCAGCAGCTTCAAGCGGGAGGCAGGAGATACGCAGTATTTT. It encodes CASSFKREAGDTQYF.

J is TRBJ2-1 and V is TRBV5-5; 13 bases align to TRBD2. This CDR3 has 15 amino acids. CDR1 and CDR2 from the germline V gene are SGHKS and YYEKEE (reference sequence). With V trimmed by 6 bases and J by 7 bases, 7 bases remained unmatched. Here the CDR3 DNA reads TGTGCCAGCACAAAGCCGGGACTAGCGGGAAATGAGCAGTTCTTC. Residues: CASTKPGLAGNEQFF.

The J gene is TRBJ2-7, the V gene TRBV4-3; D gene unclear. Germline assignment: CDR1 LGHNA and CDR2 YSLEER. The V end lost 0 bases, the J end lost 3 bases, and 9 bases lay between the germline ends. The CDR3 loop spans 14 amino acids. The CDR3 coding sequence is TGCGCCAGCAGCCAAGATCATCCCGGCTACGAGCAGTACTTC. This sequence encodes CASSQDHPGYEQYF.

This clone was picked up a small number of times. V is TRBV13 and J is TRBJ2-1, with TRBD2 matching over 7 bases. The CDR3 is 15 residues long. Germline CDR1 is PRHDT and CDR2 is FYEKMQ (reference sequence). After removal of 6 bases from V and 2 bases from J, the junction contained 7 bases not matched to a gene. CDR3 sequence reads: CASSPGLAAYNEQFF. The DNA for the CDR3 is TGTGCCAGCAGTCCCGGTCTAGCGGCCTACAATGAGCAGTTCTTC.

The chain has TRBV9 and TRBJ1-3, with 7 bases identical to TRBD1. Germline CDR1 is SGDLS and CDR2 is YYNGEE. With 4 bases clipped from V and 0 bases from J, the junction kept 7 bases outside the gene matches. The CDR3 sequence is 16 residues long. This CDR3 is CASSPRGGPSGNTIYF. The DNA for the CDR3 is TGTGCCAGCAGCCCTAGAGGGGGCCCCTCTGGAAACACCATATATTTT.

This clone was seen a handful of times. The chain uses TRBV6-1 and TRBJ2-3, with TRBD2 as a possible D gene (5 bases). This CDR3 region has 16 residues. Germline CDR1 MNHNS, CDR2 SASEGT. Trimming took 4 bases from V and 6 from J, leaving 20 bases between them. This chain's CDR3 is CASSADGIYLSDTQYF. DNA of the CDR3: TGTGCCAGCAGTGCTGACGGGATATACCTCTCGGATACGCAGTATTTT.

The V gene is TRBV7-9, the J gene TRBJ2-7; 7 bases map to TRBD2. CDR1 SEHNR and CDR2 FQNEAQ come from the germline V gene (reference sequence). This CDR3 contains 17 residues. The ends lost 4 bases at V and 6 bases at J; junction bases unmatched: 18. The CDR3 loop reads CASSSLQGRGSGLEQYF. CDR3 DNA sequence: TGTGCCAGCAGCTCCCTCCAGGGCCGAGGTAGCGGGCTCGAGCAGTACTTC.

The CDR3 region has the DNA TGTGCCAGCAGGGGGACAGGGGTTCATGGCTACACCTTC. This encodes CASRGTGVHGYTF. J is TRBJ1-2 and V is TRBV6-6; 10 nucleotides match TRBD1. Trimming took 6 bases from V and 6 from J; bases not matched to a gene: 4. The germline CDR1 and CDR2 sequences are MNHNY and SVGAGI (reference sequence). CDR3 length: 13 residues.

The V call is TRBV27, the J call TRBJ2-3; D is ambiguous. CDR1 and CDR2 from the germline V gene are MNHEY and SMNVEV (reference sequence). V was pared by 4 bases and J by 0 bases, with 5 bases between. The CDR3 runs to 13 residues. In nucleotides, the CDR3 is TGTGCCAGCAGTTGGCAGAGCACAGATACGCAGTATTTT. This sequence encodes CASSWQSTDTQYF.

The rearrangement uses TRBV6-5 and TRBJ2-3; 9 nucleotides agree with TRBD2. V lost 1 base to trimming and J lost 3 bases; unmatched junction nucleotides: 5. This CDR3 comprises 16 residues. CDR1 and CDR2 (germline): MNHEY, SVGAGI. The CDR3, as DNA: TGTGCCAGCAGTTACTTGCCTAGCGGGACAACAGATACGCAGTATTTT. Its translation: CASSYLPSGTTDTQYF.

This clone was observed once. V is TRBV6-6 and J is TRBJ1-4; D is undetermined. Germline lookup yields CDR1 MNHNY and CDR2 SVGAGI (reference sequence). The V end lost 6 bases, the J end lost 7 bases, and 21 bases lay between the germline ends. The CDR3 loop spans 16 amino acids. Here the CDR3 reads CASRLLGLLGGEKLFF. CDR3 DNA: TGTGCCAGCAGACTACTCGGACTCCTTGGAGGTGAAAAACTGTTTTTT.

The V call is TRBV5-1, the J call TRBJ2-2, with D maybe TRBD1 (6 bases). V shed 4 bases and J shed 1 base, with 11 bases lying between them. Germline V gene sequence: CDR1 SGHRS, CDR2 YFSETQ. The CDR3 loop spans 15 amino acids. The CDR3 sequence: CASSRRGQNTGELFF. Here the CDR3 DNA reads TGCGCCAGCAGCCGCAGGGGCCAGAACACCGGGGAGCTGTTTTTT.

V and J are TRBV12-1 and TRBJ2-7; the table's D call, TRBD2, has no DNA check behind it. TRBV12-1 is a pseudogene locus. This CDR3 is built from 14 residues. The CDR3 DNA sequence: TGTGCCAGCAGCTTAGAACGGAGAGCCTACGAGCAGTACTTC. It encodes CASSLERRAYEQYF.

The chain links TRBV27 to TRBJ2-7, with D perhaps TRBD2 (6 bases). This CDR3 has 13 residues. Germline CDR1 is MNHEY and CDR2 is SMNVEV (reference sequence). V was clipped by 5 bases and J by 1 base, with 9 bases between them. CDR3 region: CASSLAQSYEQYF. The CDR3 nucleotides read TGTGCCAGCAGTCTAGCGCAATCCTACGAGCAGTACTTC.

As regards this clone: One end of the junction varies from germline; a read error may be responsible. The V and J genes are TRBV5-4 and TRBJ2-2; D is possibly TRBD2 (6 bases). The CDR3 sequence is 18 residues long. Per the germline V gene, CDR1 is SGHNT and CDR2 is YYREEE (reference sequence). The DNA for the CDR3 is TGCGCCAGCAGCCAAGATTGGGCTAGCGTAAAACCCGGGGGGGAGCTGTTTTTT. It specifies CASSQDWASVKPGGELFF.

The CDR3 sequence is CASSGLGGYNEQFF. DNA of the CDR3: TGTGCCAGTTCGGGACTAGGGGGGTACAATGAGCAGTTCTTC. The chain links TRBV2 to TRBJ2-1; TRBD2 matches at 8 bases. This CDR3 is 14 amino acids long. V was pared by 9 bases and J by 4 bases, with 8 bases of the junction left unmatched. Looked up from germline, CDR1 is SNHLY and CDR2 is FYNNEI.

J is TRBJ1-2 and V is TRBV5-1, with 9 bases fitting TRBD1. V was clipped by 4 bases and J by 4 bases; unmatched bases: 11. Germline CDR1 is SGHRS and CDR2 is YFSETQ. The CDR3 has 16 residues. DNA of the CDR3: TGCGCCAGCAGCCAAGGAGGGACAGGGAGGATCTATGGCTACACCTTC. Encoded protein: CASSQGGTGRIYGYTF.

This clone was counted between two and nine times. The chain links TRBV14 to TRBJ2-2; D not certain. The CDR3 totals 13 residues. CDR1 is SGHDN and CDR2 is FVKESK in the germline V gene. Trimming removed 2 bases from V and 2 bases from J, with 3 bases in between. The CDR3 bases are TGTGCCAGCAGCCAACTTAACACCGGGGAGCTGTTTTTT. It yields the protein CASSQLNTGELFF.

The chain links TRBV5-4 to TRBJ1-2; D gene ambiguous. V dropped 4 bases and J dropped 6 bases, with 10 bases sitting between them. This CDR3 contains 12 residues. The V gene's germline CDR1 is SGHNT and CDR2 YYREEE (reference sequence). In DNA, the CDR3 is TGTGCCAGCAGCACGGGAGGGAATGGCTACACCTTC. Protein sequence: CASSTGGNGYTF.

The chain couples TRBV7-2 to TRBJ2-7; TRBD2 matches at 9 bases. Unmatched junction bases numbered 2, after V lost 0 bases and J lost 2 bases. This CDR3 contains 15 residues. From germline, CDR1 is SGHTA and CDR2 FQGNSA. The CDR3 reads CASSLAAGGTYEQYF. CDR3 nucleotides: TGTGCCAGCAGCTTAGCAGCGGGAGGAACCTACGAGCAGTACTTC.